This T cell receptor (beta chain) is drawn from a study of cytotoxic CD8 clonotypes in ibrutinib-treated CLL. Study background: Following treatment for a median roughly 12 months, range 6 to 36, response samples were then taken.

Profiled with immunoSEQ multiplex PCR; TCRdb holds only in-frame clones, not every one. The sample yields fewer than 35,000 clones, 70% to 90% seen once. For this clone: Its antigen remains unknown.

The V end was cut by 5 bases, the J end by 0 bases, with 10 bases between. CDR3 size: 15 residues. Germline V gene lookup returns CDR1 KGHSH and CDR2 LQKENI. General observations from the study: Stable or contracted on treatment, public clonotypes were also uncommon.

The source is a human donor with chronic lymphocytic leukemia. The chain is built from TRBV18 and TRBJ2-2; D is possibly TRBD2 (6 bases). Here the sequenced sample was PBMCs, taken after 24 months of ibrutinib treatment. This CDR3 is CASSRLVTNTGELFF. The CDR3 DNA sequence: TGTGCCAGCTCAAGACTAGTAACGAACACCGGGGAGCTGTTTTTT.